The 27 T cell receptor beta chains below come from one sample, sequenced in a study of blood T cell repertoires in COVID-19. Clones were read by immunoSEQ multiplex PCR, and TCRdb kept only the in-frame ones, dropping some. Of a few hundred thousand clones detected, roughly 84% appear once; the ten largest clones hold 8% to 9.5%. Specimen: peripheral blood. These receptors all come from a human donor in a cohort sampled during active COVID-19.

V is TRBV4-2 and J is TRBJ2-7; D possibly corresponds to TRBD1 (5 bases). V shed 0 bases and J shed 2 bases, with 14 bases lying between them. The CDR3 is 16 amino acids. Germline CDR1 and CDR2: LGHNA and YNFKEQ. DNA for the CDR3: TGTGCCAGCAGCCAAGACACCGGTCAGGGTACCTACGAGCAGTACTTC. Amino acids: CASSQDTGQGTYEQYF.

This sequence joins TRBV29-1 and TRBJ2-1; 14 nucleotides match TRBD2. This CDR3 is 17 amino acids long. J lost 7 bases, V lost 7 bases, and 15 bases had no gene match. Germline CDR1 reads SQVTM; CDR2 reads ANQGSEA. The CDR3 loop reads CSEEGTSGSSTKNEQFF. CDR3 nucleotides: TGCAGCGAGGAGGGGACTAGCGGGAGTAGTACGAAGAATGAGCAGTTCTTC.

The chain employs TRBV6-5 and TRBJ2-2; D is unclear. This CDR3 is built from 14 residues. Per germline, CDR1 MNHEY and CDR2 SVGAGI. Trimming cost V 6 bases and J 1 base, with 9 bases left between them. CDR3: CASRGSQNTGELFF. In nucleotides, the CDR3 is TGTGCCAGCAGGGGCAGCCAGAACACCGGGGAGCTGTTTTTT.

V is TRBV6-5 and J is TRBJ2-7, with 11 bases fitting TRBD1. Per germline, CDR1 MNHEY and CDR2 SVGAGI. The CDR3 is made up of 13 amino acids. CDR3 DNA: TGTGGGACAGGGGGCAGGAACTCCTACGAGCAGTACTTC. It translates to CGTGGRNSYEQYF.

The CDR3 nucleotides are TGTGCCAGTAGTAGCGAACCTGGCTATCGGGCTGAAGCTTTCTTT. As protein: CASSSEPGYRAEAFF. The chain carries TRBV19 and TRBJ1-1; D unresolved. There are 15 residues in the CDR3. The germline gives CDR1 LNHDA, CDR2 SQIVND (reference sequence). The V end lost 4 bases, the J end lost 6 bases, and 18 bases lay between the germline ends.

The V and J genes are TRBV2 and TRBJ2-1; the match to TRBD2 covers 8 bases. The CDR3 sequence is 19 residues long. V was clipped by 6 bases and J by 0 bases; unmatched bases: 16. The germline CDR1 and CDR2 sequences are SNHLY and FYNNEI. The CDR3 here is CASRPPGLVSGSSYNEQFF. The DNA of the CDR3 is TGTGCCAGCAGACCACCGGGACTAGTATCGGGGAGCTCCTACAATGAGCAGTTCTTC. The full variable domain, rest sourced from reference TRBV2 and TRBJ2-1, is EPEVTQTPSHQVTQMGQEVILRCVPISNHLYFYWYRQILGQKVEFLVSFYNNEISEKSEIFDDQFSVERPDGSNFTLKIRSTKLEDSAMYFCASRPPGLVSGSSYNEQFFGPGTRLTVL.

The chain employs TRBV6-5 and TRBJ1-1, with D possibly TRBD1 on 6 matching bases. The V gene lost 4 bases and the J gene lost 7 bases, with 10 bases spanning the gap. Germline CDR1 is MNHEY and CDR2 is SVGAGI. The length of the CDR3 is 12 residues. The CDR3 sequence: CASSSPTGEAFF. The CDR3, as DNA: TGTGCCAGCAGTTCCCCGACAGGTGAAGCTTTCTTT.

V is TRBV4-3 and J is TRBJ1-4, with 9 nucleotides matching TRBD1. The CDR3 sequence is 17 residues long. Trimming cost V 0 bases and J 10 bases; bases outside gene matches: 12. Germline CDR1 LGHNA, CDR2 YSLEER. The CDR3 coding sequence is TGCGCCAGCAGCCAAGATCCCGGGACAGGGCTGGGGCGAAAACTGTTTTTT. It is translated as CASSQDPGTGLGRKLFF.

This chain links TRBV27 with TRBJ2-1; 8 bases match TRBD2. CDR1 MNHEY and CDR2 SMNVEV come from the germline V gene (reference sequence). Trimming took 6 bases from V and 5 from J; bases not matched to a gene: 6. The CDR3 length is 14 residues. Here the CDR3 reads CASSWGLVDNEQFF. The CDR3 DNA sequence: TGTGCCAGCAGCTGGGGACTAGTCGACAATGAGCAGTTCTTC.

This rearrangement joins TRBV5-4 to TRBJ2-1, with 7 bases aligning to TRBD1. The CDR3 consists of 15 residues. V shed 2 bases and J 9 bases; nucleotides not matched to a gene: 11. Germline lookup yields CDR1 SGHNT and CDR2 YYREEE (reference sequence). As DNA, the CDR3 is TGTGCCAGCAGCTTCCTCTTCGACAGGGTCGGTGAGCAGTTCTTC. This codes for CASSFLFDRVGEQFF.

The V and J genes are TRBV27 and TRBJ1-5; D might be TRBD1 (6 bases). Trimming left V 5 bases short and J 4 bases short, with 15 bases between. The CDR3 length is 15 residues. Germline V CDR1 and CDR2: MNHEY, SMNVEV (reference sequence). CDR3 in DNA: TGTGCCAGCAGTCCGCGGGGAGGGGGGAATCAGCCCCAGCATTTT. Amino acid sequence: CASSPRGGGNQPQHF.

The gene calls are TRBV7-2 and TRBJ1-4, with 9 bases that match TRBD1. The CDR3 consists of 16 residues. V shed 5 bases and J 10 bases; nucleotides not matched to a gene: 14. Germline CDR1 is SGHTA and CDR2 is FQGNSA. The CDR3 sequence: CASSPTFGTGSGKLFF. CDR3 coding DNA: TGTGCCAGCAGCCCCACCTTTGGGACAGGGTCTGGAAAACTGTTTTTT. The entire variable domain, with the rest obtained from reference TRBV7-2 and TRBJ1-4, is as follows: GAGVSQSPSNKVTEKGKDVELRCDPISGHTALYWYRQSLGQGLEFLIYFQGNSAPDKSGLPSDRFSAERTGGSVSTLTIQRTQQEDSAVYLCASSPTFGTGSGKLFFGSGTQLSVL.

The rearrangement joins TRBV29-1 to TRBJ1-5, with D tentatively TRBD1 (5 bases). The CDR3 is 13 amino acids. The V gene's germline CDR1 is SQVTM and CDR2 ANQGSEA. V was cut by 4 bases and J by 5 bases, with 12 bases left in between. The CDR3 here is CSVGSGGDQPQHF. The CDR3 DNA reads TGCAGCGTTGGGTCGGGGGGGGATCAGCCCCAGCATTTT. The full variable domain, in which reference TRBV29-1 and TRBJ1-5 provide the parts outside the CDR3, is SAVISQKPSRDICQRGTSLTIQCQVDSQVTMMFWYRQQPGQSLTLIATANQGSEATYESGFVIDKFPISRPNLTFSTLTVSNMSPEDSSIYLCSVGSGGDQPQHFGDGTRLSIL.

This chain joins TRBV7-2 and TRBJ1-1, with TRBD1 as a possible D gene (5 bases). Germline V gene lookup returns CDR1 SGHTA and CDR2 FQGNSA. Trimming cost V 5 bases and J 3 bases, with 13 bases left between them. There are 14 residues in the CDR3. The CDR3 bases are TGTGCCAGCAGCCACCCCGGCAGGGACACTGAAGCTTTCTTT. It yields the protein CASSHPGRDTEAFF.

CDR3 nucleotides: TGTGCCAGCAGAGGAGGCAGGCAGAACTACGAGCAGTACTTC. This sequence encodes CASRGGRQNYEQYF. This chain connects TRBV2 to TRBJ2-7, with a weak D call TRBD2 (5 bases). The V gene's germline CDR1 is SNHLY and CDR2 FYNNEI. With 6 bases removed from V and 3 bases from J, the gap between germline ends came to 15 bases. This CDR3 comprises 14 residues.

This chain uses TRBV10-2 with TRBJ1-5; 10 positions match TRBD1. V trimming: 6 bases; J trimming: 6 bases; junction bases outside the gene matches: 5. The germline V gene encodes CDR1 WSHSY and CDR2 SAAADI. This CDR3 has 14 amino acids. The CDR3 DNA reads TGCGCCAGCAGCGACAGGGGGCGAGTTCAGCCCCAGCATTTT. Amino acids: CASSDRGRVQPQHF.

This sequence joins TRBV10-3 and TRBJ1-5; the match to TRBD1 covers 11 bases. Germline lookup yields CDR1 ENHRY and CDR2 SYGVKD. There are 16 residues in the CDR3. Unmatched junction bases numbered 5, after V lost 5 bases and J lost 2 bases. The CDR3, as DNA: TGTGCCATCAGTCGGGGACAGGGGGATGGCAATCAGCCCCAGCATTTT. Amino acid sequence: CAISRGQGDGNQPQHF.

The chain links TRBV6-5 to TRBJ1-2; 8 bases line up with TRBD1. J gave up 7 bases and V 2 bases, and 9 bases lay outside the gene matches. Germline V gene lookup returns CDR1 MNHEY and CDR2 SVGAGI. The CDR3 contains 15 residues. The CDR3 is CASSYHGRGRIGYTF. DNA for the CDR3: TGTGCCAGCAGTTACCACGGCAGGGGGCGCATTGGCTACACCTTC.

This CDR3 is CASSLGPSVNNEQFF. In DNA, the CDR3 is TGTGCCAGCAGCTTAGGGCCTAGCGTCAACAATGAGCAGTTCTTC. The rearrangement joins TRBV11-3 to TRBJ2-1, with D perhaps TRBD2 (6 bases). Germline CDR1 is SGHNT and CDR2 is YENEEA. The CDR3 has 15 amino acids. Trimming took off 1 base at V and 5 bases at J, with 12 bases between the two ends.

There are many counts of this clone. The rearrangement uses TRBV19 and TRBJ1-3; D possibly corresponds to TRBD1 (5 bases). V was shortened by 7 bases and J by 0 bases, with 10 bases between the two germline ends. Looked up from germline, CDR1 is LNHDA and CDR2 is SQIVND (reference sequence). This CDR3 has 14 residues. The CDR3 spells CASNRGSSGNTIYF. The DNA for the CDR3 is TGTGCCAGTAATCGGGGGAGCTCTGGAAACACCATATATTTT.

The V gene is TRBV2, the J gene TRBJ2-7; 11 positions agree with TRBD2. With 6 bases clipped from V and 2 bases from J, the junction kept 6 bases outside the gene matches. The CDR3 covers 15 residues. From germline, CDR1 is SNHLY and CDR2 FYNNEI. The chain's CDR3 is CASSLSGRDTYEQYF. As DNA, the CDR3 is TGTGCCAGCAGCCTTAGCGGGAGGGATACCTACGAGCAGTACTTC. Supplemented by reference TRBV2 and TRBJ2-7, the full variable domain reads EPEVTQTPSHQVTQMGQEVILRCVPISNHLYFYWYRQILGQKVEFLVSFYNNEISEKSEIFDDQFSVERPDGSNFTLKIRSTKLEDSAMYFCASSLSGRDTYEQYFGPGTRLTVT.

This clone was found a few times. The V call is TRBV27, the J call TRBJ2-3, with D maybe TRBD1 (5 bases). In germline, CDR1 is MNHEY, CDR2 SMNVEV (reference sequence). The V end lost 0 bases, the J end lost 3 bases, and 7 bases lay between the germline ends. The CDR3 has 14 amino acids. This chain's CDR3 is CASSLSDTTDTQYF. The CDR3 DNA reads as TGTGCCAGCAGTTTATCGGACACGACAGATACGCAGTATTTT.

The J gene is TRBJ2-7, the V gene TRBV3-1 (or the pseudogene TRBV3-2), with D uncertain. The V gene's germline CDR1 is LGHDT and CDR2 YNNKEL (reference sequence). V lost 0 bases and J 3 bases, leaving 6 bases between the germline ends. This CDR3 contains 13 residues. DNA of the CDR3: TGTGCCAGCAGCCAAGATAACGGCTACGAGCAGTACTTC. Protein sequence: CASSQDNGYEQYF.

The chain joins TRBV6-5 to TRBJ2-7, with 8 bases aligning to TRBD2. Per germline, CDR1 MNHEY and CDR2 SVGAGI. The V gene end was trimmed by 6 bases and the J gene end by 4 bases; junction bases not matched to a gene: 11. CDR3 length equals 15 residues. The CDR3 protein is CASSPGGGVKYEQYF. For the CDR3, the DNA is TGTGCCAGCAGCCCCGGGGGGGGAGTGAAGTACGAGCAGTACTTC.

The CDR3 DNA follows: TGTGCCACCAGGGGGGATAAACAGGGGACGAACACCGGGGAGCTGTTTTTT. Translated: CATRGDKQGTNTGELFF. The chain uses TRBV24-1 and TRBJ2-2, with 7 bases lining up with TRBD1. The CDR3 is made up of 17 amino acids. With 7 bases clipped from V and 0 bases from J, the junction kept 10 bases outside the gene matches. Germline V CDR1 and CDR2: KGHDR, SFDVKD.

This clone was recorded only once. The chain couples TRBV9 to TRBJ2-7, with D unresolved. Looked up from germline, CDR1 is SGDLS and CDR2 is YYNGEE. The CDR3 spans 14 residues. V lost 0 bases and J lost 6, with 13 bases in between. As DNA, the CDR3 is TGTGCCAGCAGCGTAGCACTTACCCGCACCGAGCAGTACTTC. Its translation: CASSVALTRTEQYF.

The chain combines TRBV5-4 with TRBJ2-7, with a possible D match to TRBD2 (5 bases). V dropped 2 bases and J dropped 2 bases, with 5 bases sitting between them. The CDR3 runs 12 residues. Germline-derived CDR1 and CDR2 are SGHNT and YYREEE (reference sequence). The CDR3 DNA reads as TGTGCCAGCAGCTTCGGGACCTACGAGCAGTACTTC. Its protein is CASSFGTYEQYF.